This T cell receptor (beta chain) was documented in a study of T cell responses to AZD1222 COVID-19 vaccine. V was trimmed by 1 base and J by 0 bases, leaving 13 bases between them. CDR1 and CDR2 (germline): SGHRS, YFSETQ. The CDR3 runs 17 residues. TCRdb's table, derived via immunoSEQ multiplex PCR, lists solely in-frame clones and lacks some. This repertoire includes over 140,000 clones. This chain uses TRBV5-1 with TRBJ2-2, with D possibly TRBD1 on 5 matching bases. The specimen sequenced was peripheral blood. This clonotype originated in an adult in good health. The CDR3 nucleotides read TGCGCCAGCAGCTTGCGCCAGGGTTGGTCGAACACCGGGGAGCTGTTTTTT. This translates into CASSLRQGWSNTGELFF. The whole variable domain, remainder taken from reference TRBV5-1 and TRBJ2-2, is KAGVTQTPRYLIKTRGQQVTLSCSPISGHRSVSWYQQTPGQGLQFLFEYFSETQRNKGNFPGRFSGRQFSNSRSEMNVSTLELGDSALYLCASSLRQGWSNTGELFFGEGSRLTVL.